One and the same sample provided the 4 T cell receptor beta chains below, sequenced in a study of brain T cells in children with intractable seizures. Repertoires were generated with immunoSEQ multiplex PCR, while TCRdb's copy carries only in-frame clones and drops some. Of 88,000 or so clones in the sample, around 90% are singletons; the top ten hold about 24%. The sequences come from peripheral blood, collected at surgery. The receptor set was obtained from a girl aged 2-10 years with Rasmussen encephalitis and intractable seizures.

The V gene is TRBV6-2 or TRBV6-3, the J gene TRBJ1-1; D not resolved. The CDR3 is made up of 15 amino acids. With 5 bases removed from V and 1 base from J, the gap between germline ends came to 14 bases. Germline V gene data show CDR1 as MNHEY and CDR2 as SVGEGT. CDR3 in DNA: TGTGCCAGCAGTCGGTCCGGACGGGCGAACACTGAAGCTTTCTTT. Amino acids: CASSRSGRANTEAFF.

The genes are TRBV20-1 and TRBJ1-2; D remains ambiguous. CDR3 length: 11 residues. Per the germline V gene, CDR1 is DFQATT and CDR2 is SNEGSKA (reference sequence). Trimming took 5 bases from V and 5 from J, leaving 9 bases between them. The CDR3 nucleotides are TGCAGTGCTTTGGAAGAATATGGCTACACCTTC. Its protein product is CSALEEYGYTF.

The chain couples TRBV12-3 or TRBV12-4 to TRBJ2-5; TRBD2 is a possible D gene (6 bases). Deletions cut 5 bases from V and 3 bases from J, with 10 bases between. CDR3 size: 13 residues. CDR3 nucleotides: TGTGCCAGCAGTCCGGCTAGCGAAGAGACCCAGTACTTC. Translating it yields CASSPASEETQYF.

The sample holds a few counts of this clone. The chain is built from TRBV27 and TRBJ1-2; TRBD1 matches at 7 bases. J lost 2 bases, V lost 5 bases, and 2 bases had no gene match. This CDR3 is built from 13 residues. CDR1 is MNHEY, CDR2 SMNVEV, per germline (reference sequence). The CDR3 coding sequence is TGTGCCAGCAGTGGCAGGGGGAACTATGGCTACACCTTC. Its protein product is CASSGRGNYGYTF.